This TCR beta chain was observed in a study of blood T cell repertoires in COVID-19. Study-level background: The United States, Italy and Spain were the sources of the acute and convalescent COVID-19 samples. From T cells, B-cell-depleted T cells, or PBMCs came the material, which was cDNA or gDNA.

This CDR3 region has 15 residues. J was trimmed by 5 bases and V by 5 bases; bases with no gene match: 5. Germline CDR1 is LNHDA and CDR2 is SQIVND (reference sequence). As processed by the authors: Amplified reference gene primers provided the basis for estimating nucleated cell counts. Profiling relied on immunoSEQ multiplex PCR, and the TCRdb table lists in-frame clones only, not all of them. V and J calls and clone size are those listed in that table; D and trimming were worked out from the DNA. The sample holds around 53,000 clones, about 87% seen once. Patients from Seattle were sampled longitudinally, starting during active infection.

Sample: peripheral blood. The TCR comes from a woman in her sixties with COVID-19, enrolled during active disease. V and J are TRBV19 and TRBJ2-7; 14 nucleotides agree with TRBD2. As DNA, the CDR3 is TGTGCCAGTAGTGCGCCGGGACTAGCGGGAGACGAGCAGTACTTC. This translates into CASSAPGLAGDEQYF.